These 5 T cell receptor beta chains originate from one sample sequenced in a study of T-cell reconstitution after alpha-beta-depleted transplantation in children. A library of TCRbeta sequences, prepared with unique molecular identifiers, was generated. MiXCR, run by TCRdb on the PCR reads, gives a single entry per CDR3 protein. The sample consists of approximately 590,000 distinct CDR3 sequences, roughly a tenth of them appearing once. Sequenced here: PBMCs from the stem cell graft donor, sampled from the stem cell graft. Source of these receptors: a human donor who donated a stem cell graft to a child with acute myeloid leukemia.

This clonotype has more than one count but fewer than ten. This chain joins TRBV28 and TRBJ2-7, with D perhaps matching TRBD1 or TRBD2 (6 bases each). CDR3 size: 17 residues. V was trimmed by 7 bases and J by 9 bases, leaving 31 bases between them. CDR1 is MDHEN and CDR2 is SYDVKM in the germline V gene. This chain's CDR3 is CASTRLGTSNRPTRQYF. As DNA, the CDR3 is TGTGCCAGCACCCGACTAGGGACATCCAACAGACCTACGCGGCAGTACTTC.

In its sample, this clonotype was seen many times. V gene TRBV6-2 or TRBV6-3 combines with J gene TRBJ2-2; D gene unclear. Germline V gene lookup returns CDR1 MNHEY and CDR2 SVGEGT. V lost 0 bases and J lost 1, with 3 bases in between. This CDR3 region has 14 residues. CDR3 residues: CASSYSVNTGELFF. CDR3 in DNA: TGTGCCAGCAGTTACTCAGTGAACACCGGGGAGCTGTTTTTT.

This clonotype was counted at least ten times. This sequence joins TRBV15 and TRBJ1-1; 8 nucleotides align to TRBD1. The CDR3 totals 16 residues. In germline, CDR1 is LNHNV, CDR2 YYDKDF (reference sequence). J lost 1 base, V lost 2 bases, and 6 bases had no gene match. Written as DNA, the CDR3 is TGTGCCACCAGCAGAATATCCGGGACAGGGAACACTGAAGCTTTCTTT. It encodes CATSRISGTGNTEAFF.

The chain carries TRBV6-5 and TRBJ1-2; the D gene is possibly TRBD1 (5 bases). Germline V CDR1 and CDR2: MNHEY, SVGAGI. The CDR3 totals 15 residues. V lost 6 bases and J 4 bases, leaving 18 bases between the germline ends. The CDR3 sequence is CASSKTPPQGYGYTF. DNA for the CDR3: TGTGCCAGCAGCAAAACACCACCCCAGGGCTATGGCTACACCTTC.

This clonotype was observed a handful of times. DNA of the CDR3: TGTGCCAGCAGAGATCCTACCGGGGAGCTGTTTTTT. This gives the protein CASRDPTGELFF. This chain joins TRBV12-3 or TRBV12-4 and TRBJ2-2; D is ambiguous. The ends were cut back, 6 bases at V and 5 bases at J, with 7 bases in the middle. CDR3 length: 12 amino acids.